This entry features one TCR gamma chain sequence. The data were obtained in a study of gamma-delta T cells after stem cell transplantation. TCRdb re-called the RT-PCR reads through CATT. Counted here are over a thousand gamma-chain clones, roughly 83% occurring once; the ten biggest clones make up around 7.1%. CDR1 GITISATS and CDR2 ISYDGTV come from the germline V gene (reference sequence). V lost 3 bases and J lost 5; bases outside the gene matches: 7. The CDR3 totals 13 residues. The sequence derives from a human donor. It is not recorded whose cells these are; they may come from a transplant donor. The V gene is TRGV9, the J gene TRGJ1 or TRGJ2. TCRdb lists no J gene, so it was determined here by aligning the DNA to germline. Sample: gamma-delta T cells. Written as DNA, the CDR3 is TGTGCCTTGTGGGAGAATCAGGATTATAAGAAACTCTTT. Residues: CALWENQDYKKLF.